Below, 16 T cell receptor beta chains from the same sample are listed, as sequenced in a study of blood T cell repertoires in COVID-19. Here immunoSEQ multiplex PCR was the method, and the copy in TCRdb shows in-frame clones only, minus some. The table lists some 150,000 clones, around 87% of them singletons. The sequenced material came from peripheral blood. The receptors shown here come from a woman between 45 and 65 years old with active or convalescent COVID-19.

CDR3 DNA: TGTGCCATCACCGTACAGGAGCCCTATAATTCACCCCTCCACTTT. Translation gives CAITVQEPYNSPLHF. The chain employs TRBV10-3 and TRBJ1-6, with D maybe TRBD1 (5 bases). CDR3 length equals 15 residues. Trimming took 7 bases from V and 2 from J, leaving 12 bases between them. Per the germline V gene, CDR1 is ENHRY and CDR2 is SYGVKD.

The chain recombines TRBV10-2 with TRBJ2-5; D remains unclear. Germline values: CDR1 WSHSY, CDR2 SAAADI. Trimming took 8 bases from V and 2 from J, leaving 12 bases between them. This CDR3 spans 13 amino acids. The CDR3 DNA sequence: TGCGCCAGCCGACGAGACTGGCAAGAGACCCAGTACTTC. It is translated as CASRRDWQETQYF.

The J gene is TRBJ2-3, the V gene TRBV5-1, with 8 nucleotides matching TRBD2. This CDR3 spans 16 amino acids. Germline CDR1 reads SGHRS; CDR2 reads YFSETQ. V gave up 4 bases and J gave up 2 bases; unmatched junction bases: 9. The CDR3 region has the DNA TGCGCCAGCAGCCCAGCACGGACTAGCTCCACAGATACGCAGTATTTT. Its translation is CASSPARTSSTDTQYF.

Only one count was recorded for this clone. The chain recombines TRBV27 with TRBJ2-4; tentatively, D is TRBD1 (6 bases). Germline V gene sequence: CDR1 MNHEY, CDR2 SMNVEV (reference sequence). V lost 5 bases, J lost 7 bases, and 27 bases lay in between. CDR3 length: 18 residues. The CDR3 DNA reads TGTGCCAGCAGTATTACGCCCGCACCAGGGGCAAGGAGGAACATTCAGTACTTC. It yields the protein CASSITPAPGARRNIQYF.

The CDR3 loop is CASSLQGRTNEKLFF. The CDR3, as DNA: TGTGCCAGCAGCTTACAGGGACGGACTAATGAAAAACTGTTTTTT. V usage is TRBV5-4 and J usage is TRBJ1-4, with a possible D match to TRBD1 (6 bases). Between the trimmed V and J ends, which lost 2 bases and 2 bases, there was a span of 10 bases. The CDR3 loop spans 15 amino acids. Germline V gene sequence: CDR1 SGHNT, CDR2 YYREEE (reference sequence).

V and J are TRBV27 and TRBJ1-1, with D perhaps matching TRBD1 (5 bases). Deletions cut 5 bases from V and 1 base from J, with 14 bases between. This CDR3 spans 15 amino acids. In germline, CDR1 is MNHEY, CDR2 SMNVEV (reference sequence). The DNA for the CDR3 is TGTGCCAGCAGTCCCCACGGACAAAGGAACACTGAAGCTTTCTTT. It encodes CASSPHGQRNTEAFF.

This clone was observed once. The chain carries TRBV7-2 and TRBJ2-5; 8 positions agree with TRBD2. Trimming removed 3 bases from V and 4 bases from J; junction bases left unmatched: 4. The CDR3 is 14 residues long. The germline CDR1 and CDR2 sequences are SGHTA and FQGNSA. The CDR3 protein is CASSFRGGGETQYF. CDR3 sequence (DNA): TGTGCCAGCAGCTTCCGGGGGGGAGGAGAGACCCAGTACTTC.

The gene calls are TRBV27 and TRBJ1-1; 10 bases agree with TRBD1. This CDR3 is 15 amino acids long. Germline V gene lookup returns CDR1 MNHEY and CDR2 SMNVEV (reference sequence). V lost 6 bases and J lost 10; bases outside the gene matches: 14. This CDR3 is CASRPDRDRGRTAFF. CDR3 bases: TGTGCCAGCAGACCCGACCGGGACAGGGGTCGGACAGCTTTCTTT.

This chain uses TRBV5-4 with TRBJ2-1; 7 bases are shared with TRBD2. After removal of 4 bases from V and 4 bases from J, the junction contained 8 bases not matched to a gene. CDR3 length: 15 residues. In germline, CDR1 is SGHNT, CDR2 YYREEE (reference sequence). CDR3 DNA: TGTGCCAGCAGCCCTGGGGGGGGTAAATACAATGAGCAGTTCTTC. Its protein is CASSPGGGKYNEQFF.

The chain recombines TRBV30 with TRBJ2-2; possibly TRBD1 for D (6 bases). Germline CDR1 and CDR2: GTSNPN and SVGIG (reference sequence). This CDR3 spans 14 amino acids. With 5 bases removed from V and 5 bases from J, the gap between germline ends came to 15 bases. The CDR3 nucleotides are TGTGCCTGGTCGACAGGAGGTACGACCGGGGAGCTGTTTTTT. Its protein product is CAWSTGGTTGELFF.

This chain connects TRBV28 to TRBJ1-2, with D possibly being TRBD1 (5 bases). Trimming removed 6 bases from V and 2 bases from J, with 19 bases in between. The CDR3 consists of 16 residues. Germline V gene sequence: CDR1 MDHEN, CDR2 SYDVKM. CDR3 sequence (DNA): TGTGCCAGCAGGCTTAAGGGGCTCACAGTAAACTATGGCTACACCTTC. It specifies CASRLKGLTVNYGYTF.

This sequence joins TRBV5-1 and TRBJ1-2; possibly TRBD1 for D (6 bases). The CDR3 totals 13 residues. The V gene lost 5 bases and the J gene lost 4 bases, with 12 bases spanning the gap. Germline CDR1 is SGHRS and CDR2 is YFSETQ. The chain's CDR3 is CASSPQGSYGYTF. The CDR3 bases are TGCGCCAGCAGTCCGCAGGGGAGCTATGGCTACACCTTC.

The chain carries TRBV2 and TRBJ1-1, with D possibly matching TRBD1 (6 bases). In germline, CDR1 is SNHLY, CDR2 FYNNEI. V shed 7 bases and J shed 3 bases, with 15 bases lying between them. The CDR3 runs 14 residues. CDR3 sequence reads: CASILEGGDTEAFF. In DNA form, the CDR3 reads TGTGCCAGCATCCTGGAAGGGGGTGACACTGAAGCTTTCTTT. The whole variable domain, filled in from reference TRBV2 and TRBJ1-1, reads EPEVTQTPSHQVTQMGQEVILRCVPISNHLYFYWYRQILGQKVEFLVSFYNNEISEKSEIFDDQFSVERPDGSNFTLKIRSTKLEDSAMYFCASILEGGDTEAFFGQGTRLTVV.

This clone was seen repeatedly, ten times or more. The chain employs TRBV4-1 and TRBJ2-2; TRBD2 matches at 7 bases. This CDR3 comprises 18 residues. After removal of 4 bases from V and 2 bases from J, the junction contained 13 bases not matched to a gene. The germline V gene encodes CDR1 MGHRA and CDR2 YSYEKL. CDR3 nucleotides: TGCGCCAGCAGCCCGGGAGGCGTCGACGGATTAAACACCGGGGAGCTGTTTTTT. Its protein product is CASSPGGVDGLNTGELFF.

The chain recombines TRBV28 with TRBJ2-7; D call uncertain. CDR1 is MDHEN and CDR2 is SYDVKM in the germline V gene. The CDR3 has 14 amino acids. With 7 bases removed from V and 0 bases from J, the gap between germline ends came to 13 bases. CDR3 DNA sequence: TGTGCCAGCAACACCCTCGGCGGCTCCTACGAGCAGTACTTC. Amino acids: CASNTLGGSYEQYF.

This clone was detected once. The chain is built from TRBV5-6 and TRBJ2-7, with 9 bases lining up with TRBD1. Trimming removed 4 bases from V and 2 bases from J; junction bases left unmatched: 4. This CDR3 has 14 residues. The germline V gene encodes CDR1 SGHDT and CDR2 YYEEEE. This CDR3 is CASSIRDRAYEQYF. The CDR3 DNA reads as TGTGCCAGCAGCATCCGGGACAGGGCCTACGAGCAGTACTTC.